This TCR beta chain appears in the sequencing data of a study of CDR3 diversity in severe acne. This clonotype has ten or more counts. Germline V gene lookup returns CDR1 SGHTA and CDR2 FQGTGA. Trimming cost V 6 bases and J 4 bases; bases outside gene matches: 7. The CDR3 extends over 14 amino acids. TCRdb used MiXCR to reprocess the PCR reads, holding one entry per CDR3 protein. The sample records over 90,000 distinct CDR3 sequences, 51% being singletons. Sample: blood. The V and J genes are TRBV7-3 and TRBJ1-2, with TRBD1 matching over 8 bases. The sequence was obtained from a male donor with acne. DNA of the CDR3: TGTGCCAGCAGTTCCGCAGGGGGCCGCTATGGCTACACCTTC. Its translation: CASSSAGGRYGYTF.